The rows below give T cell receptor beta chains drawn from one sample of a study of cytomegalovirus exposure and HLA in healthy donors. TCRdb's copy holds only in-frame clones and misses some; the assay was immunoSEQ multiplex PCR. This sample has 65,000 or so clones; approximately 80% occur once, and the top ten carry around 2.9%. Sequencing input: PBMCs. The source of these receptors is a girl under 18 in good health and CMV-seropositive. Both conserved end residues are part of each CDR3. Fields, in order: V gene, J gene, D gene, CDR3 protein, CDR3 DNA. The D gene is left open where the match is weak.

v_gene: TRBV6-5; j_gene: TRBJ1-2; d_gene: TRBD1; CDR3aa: CASSQGATGYTF; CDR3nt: TGTGCCAGCAGTCAGGGGGCTACTGGCTACACCTTC
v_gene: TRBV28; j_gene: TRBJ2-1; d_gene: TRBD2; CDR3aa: CAGTSGSSYNEQFF; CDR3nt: TGTGCCGGGACTAGCGGATCCTCCTACAATGAGCAGTTCTTC
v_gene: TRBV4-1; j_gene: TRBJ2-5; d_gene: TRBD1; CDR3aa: CASSQTPRGQKTQYF; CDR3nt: TGCGCCAGCAGCCAAACCCCCAGGGGGCAAAAGACCCAGTACTTC
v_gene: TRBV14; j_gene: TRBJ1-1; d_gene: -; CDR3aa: CASSQERVRTKGAFF; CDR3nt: TGTGCCAGCAGCCAAGAAAGGGTCAGAACCAAGGGGGCTTTCTTT
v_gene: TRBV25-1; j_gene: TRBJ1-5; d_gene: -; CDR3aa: CASSGVRNQPQHF; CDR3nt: TGTGCCAGCAGTGGAGTCAGGAATCAGCCCCAGCATTTT
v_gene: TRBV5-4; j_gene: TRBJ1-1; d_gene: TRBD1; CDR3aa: CASSTTGFGAFF; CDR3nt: TGTGCCAGCAGCACGACAGGGTTTGGTGCTTTCTTT
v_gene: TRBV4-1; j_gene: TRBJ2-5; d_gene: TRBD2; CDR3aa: CASSLLAGVPGETQYF; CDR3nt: TGCGCCAGCAGCCTTCTAGCGGGAGTCCCGGGTGAGACCCAGTACTTC
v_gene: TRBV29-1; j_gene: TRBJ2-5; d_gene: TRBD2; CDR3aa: CSVGTSRETQYF; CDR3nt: TGCAGCGTTGGGACTAGCCGGGAGACCCAGTACTTC
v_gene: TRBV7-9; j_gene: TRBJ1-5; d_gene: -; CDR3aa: CASSEDSGGPQHF; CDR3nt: TGTGCCAGCAGCGAGGACAGTGGAGGGCCCCAGCATTTT
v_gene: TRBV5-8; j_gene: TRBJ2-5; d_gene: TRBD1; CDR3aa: CASSNGQGSQETQYF; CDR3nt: TGTGCCAGCAGCAACGGACAGGGAAGTCAAGAGACCCAGTACTTC
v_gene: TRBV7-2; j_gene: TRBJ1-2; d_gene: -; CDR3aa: CASSLQGYGYTF; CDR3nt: TGTGCCAGCAGCTTACAGGGCTATGGCTACACCTTC
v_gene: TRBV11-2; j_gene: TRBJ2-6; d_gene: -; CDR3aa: CASSLLGANVLTF; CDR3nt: TGTGCCAGCAGCCTCCTAGGGGCCAACGTCCTGACTTTC
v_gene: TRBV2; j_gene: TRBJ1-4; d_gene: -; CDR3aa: CATDRENEKLFF; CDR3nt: TGTGCCACTGACAGAGAAAATGAAAAACTGTTTTTT
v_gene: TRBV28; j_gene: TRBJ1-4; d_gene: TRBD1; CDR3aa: CASSTTGGAGEKLFF; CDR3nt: TGTGCCAGCAGCACGACAGGGGGAGCGGGCGAAAAACTGTTTTTT
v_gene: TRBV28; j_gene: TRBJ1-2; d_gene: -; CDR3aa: CASSVRTWGHYGYTF; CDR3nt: TGTGCCAGCAGCGTTCGGACGTGGGGGCACTATGGCTACACCTTC
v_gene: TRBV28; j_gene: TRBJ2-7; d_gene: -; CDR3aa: CASSTGSRLSYEQYF; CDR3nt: TGTGCCAGCAGTACAGGGTCCCGCTTGTCCTACGAGCAGTACTTC
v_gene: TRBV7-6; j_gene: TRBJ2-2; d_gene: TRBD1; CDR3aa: CASSPLWRRDREDTGELFF; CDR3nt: TGTGCCAGCAGCCCCCTCTGGCGCAGGGACAGGGAGGATACCGGGGAGCTGTTTTTT
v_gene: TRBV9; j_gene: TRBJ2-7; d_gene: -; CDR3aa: CASSVDRTVLDEQYF; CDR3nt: TGTGCCAGCAGCGTAGACCGGACAGTCCTCGACGAGCAGTACTTC
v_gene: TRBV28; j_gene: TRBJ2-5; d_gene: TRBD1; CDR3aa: CASTPGQGLETQYF; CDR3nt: TGTGCCAGCACTCCTGGACAGGGGTTAGAGACCCAGTACTTC
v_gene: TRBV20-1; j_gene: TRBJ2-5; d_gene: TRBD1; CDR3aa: CSAKGGSTQYF; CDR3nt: TGCAGTGCTAAAGGGGGCTCGACCCAGTACTTC
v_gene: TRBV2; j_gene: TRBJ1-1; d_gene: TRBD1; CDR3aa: CASRTGQGTEAFF; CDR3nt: TGTGCCAGCAGAACGGGACAGGGGACTGAAGCTTTCTTT
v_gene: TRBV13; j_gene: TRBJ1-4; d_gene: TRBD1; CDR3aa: CASSVLGTGVEKLFF; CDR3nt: TGTGCCAGCAGCGTGCTCGGGACAGGGGTTGAAAAACTGTTTTTT
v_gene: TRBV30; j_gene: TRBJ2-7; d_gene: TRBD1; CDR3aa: CAWTPGTGWFEQYF; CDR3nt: TGTGCCTGGACCCCCGGGACAGGGTGGTTCGAGCAGTACTTC
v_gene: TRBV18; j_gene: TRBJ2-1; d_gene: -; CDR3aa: CASSPDSGYNEQFF; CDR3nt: TGTGCCAGCTCACCGGATAGCGGCTACAATGAGCAGTTCTTC
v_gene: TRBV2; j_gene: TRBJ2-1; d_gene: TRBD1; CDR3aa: CATLGTGGYNEQFF; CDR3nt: TGTGCCACCCTCGGGACAGGGGGCTACAATGAGCAGTTCTTC
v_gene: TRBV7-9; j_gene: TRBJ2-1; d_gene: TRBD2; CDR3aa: CASSGIDFSGRKYNEQFF; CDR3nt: TGTGCCAGCAGCGGGATCGACTTTAGCGGGAGGAAGTACAATGAGCAGTTCTTC